This entry describes one T cell receptor beta chain. What it binds is unknown. These data belong to a study of T cell repertoires in cytomegalovirus infection. Study-wide background: Indicated by public TCR beta signatures were CMV infection and matching HLA type. Study-level points and caveats: It was HLA-C-restricted CMV-specific TCR beta clonotypes that dominated the response ex vivo.

MiXCR, applied by TCRdb to the reads, yields one record per CDR3 protein. The table lists roughly 500,000 distinct CDR3 sequences, approximately 15% of them singletons. Germline CDR1 and CDR2: SQVTM and ANQGSEA. CDR3 length: 12 amino acids. V was cut by 2 bases and J by 7 bases, with 12 bases left in between. The receptor was derived from a human donor in good health (CMV status not recorded). Some clones in this sample may be carry-over from other donors' samples. The sequenced material came from CD8+ T cells from PBMCs. The chain recombines TRBV29-1 with TRBJ2-7; either TRBD1 or TRBD2 may supply D (5 bases each). CDR3 sequence reads: CSVERGPLEQYF. As DNA, the CDR3 is TGCAGCGTTGAAAGGGGACCGCTGGAGCAGTACTTC.